Following are 31 T cell receptor beta chains from one sample sequenced in a study of control samples from healthy donors and cancer patients (dated by TCRdb to about 2020). Receptors were amplified or captured by the immunoSEQ multiplex PCR assay. What TCRdb holds here is the immuneACCESS table cut down to in-frame rearrangements. Part of the clones is not present; checked against another copy, under half of the missing clones reflect an unresolved V gene, and the others are unexplained. This sample gives 100,000 to 150,000 clones in total; about 90% of them show up just once. The top ten clones comprise 2.5% to 3.5% of the sample. The material sequenced was blood. These receptors came from a man in his sixties in good health.

The chain carries TRBV9 and TRBJ1-2; 7 positions match TRBD1. With V trimmed by 6 bases and J by 3 bases, 5 bases remained unmatched. Germline CDR1 SGDLS, CDR2 YYNGEE. The CDR3 spans 13 residues. The CDR3 protein is CASTRDSYYGYTF. The CDR3 bases are TGTGCCAGCACCCGGGACAGCTACTATGGCTACACCTTC. Variable domain in full (rest from reference TRBV9 and TRBJ1-2): DSGVTQTPKHLITATGQRVTLRCSPRSGDLSVYWYQQSLDQGLQFLIQYYNGEERAKGNILERFSAQQFPDLHSELNLSSLELGDSALYFCASTRDSYYGYTFGSGTRLTVV.

The V and J genes are TRBV24-1 and TRBJ1-5, with D perhaps matching TRBD1 (5 bases). V lost 5 bases to trimming and J lost 2 bases, with 6 bases between them. The CDR3 is made up of 13 amino acids. The germline V gene has CDR1 KGHDR and CDR2 SFDVKD. CDR3 sequence (DNA): TGTGCCACCAGTGGAGGGGGCAATCAGCCCCAGCATTTT. Protein: CATSGGGNQPQHF.

In the case of this clone: Additional DNA sequences in this sample encode the identical CDR3. The chain is built from TRBV28 and TRBJ1-3, with unresolved D. This CDR3 has 13 residues. V lost 3 bases and J 4 bases, leaving 7 bases between the germline ends. The germline CDR1 and CDR2 sequences are MDHEN and SYDVKM. In DNA form, the CDR3 reads TGTGCCAGCAGTTTCGCAAGCGGAAACACCATATATTTT. Translation gives CASSFASGNTIYF.

This rearrangement joins TRBV5-6 to TRBJ1-2; perhaps TRBD1 as D (5 bases). The CDR3 is 12 residues long. In germline, CDR1 is SGHDT, CDR2 YYEEEE. With 4 bases removed from V and 7 bases from J, the gap between germline ends came to 11 bases. CDR3 nucleotide sequence: TGTGCCAGCAGCCAATGGGGGTCTGGCTACACCTTC. This sequence encodes CASSQWGSGYTF.

This chain connects TRBV5-1 to TRBJ1-5; D is uncertain. V lost 2 bases to trimming and J lost 2 bases, with 11 bases between them. Germline CDR1 and CDR2: SGHRS and YFSETQ. The CDR3 runs 15 residues. In DNA, the CDR3 is TGCGCCAGCAGCTTCAGTGCAGGAGGCAATCAGCCCCAGCATTTT. Translation gives CASSFSAGGNQPQHF.

V usage is TRBV28 and J usage is TRBJ1-2; 7 nucleotides align to TRBD1. CDR3 length equals 14 residues. Losses at the gene ends were 4 bases for V and 0 bases for J; bases not matched to a gene: 2. Germline V gives CDR1 MDHEN, CDR2 SYDVKM. The CDR3 loop is CASSYRGANYGYTF. In DNA form, the CDR3 reads TGTGCCAGCAGTTACAGGGGTGCTAACTATGGCTACACCTTC.

The rearrangement links TRBV5-1 to TRBJ2-7; unclear D gene. Per the germline V gene, CDR1 is SGHRS and CDR2 is YFSETQ. This CDR3 region has 12 residues. V dropped 5 bases and J dropped 4 bases, with 10 bases sitting between them. CDR3 sequence reads: CASSVTLYEQYF. The CDR3 DNA follows: TGCGCCAGCAGTGTGACGCTGTACGAGCAGTACTTC.

This chain connects TRBV28 to TRBJ1-5; D is ambiguous. The CDR3 sequence is 13 residues long. Germline CDR1 MDHEN, CDR2 SYDVKM. V lost 10 bases and J lost 0, with 10 bases in between. CDR3 sequence (DNA): TGTGCCACCTCTTCCCTTAGCAATCAGCCCCAGCATTTT. This sequence encodes CATSSLSNQPQHF.

The chain uses TRBV10-1 and TRBJ1-1, with 7 bases matching TRBD1. The germline gives CDR1 WNHNN, CDR2 SYGVQD (reference sequence). V lost 6 bases and J lost 6; bases outside the gene matches: 7. The CDR3 loop spans 13 amino acids. The CDR3 DNA sequence: TGCGCCAGCAGGGTTGCGGGGACAGCTGAAGCTTTCTTT. Protein product: CASRVAGTAEAFF.

This sequence joins TRBV28 and TRBJ1-2; no firm D call. The CDR3 has 18 amino acids. The ends were cut back, 5 bases at V and 4 bases at J, with 26 bases in the middle. Germline V gene lookup returns CDR1 MDHEN and CDR2 SYDVKM. The CDR3 region has the DNA TGTGCCAGCAGTGGACGGACCCTTAACCCCCTCTTCAGCTATGGCTACACCTTC. This encodes CASSGRTLNPLFSYGYTF.

The chain links TRBV9 to TRBJ1-1; D not certain. The ends were cut back, 0 bases at V and 3 bases at J, with 6 bases in the middle. Germline V gene lookup returns CDR1 SGDLS and CDR2 YYNGEE. CDR3 size: 13 residues. The CDR3 DNA is TGTGCCAGCAGCGTAGTCGATTACACTGAAGCTTTCTTT. Protein sequence: CASSVVDYTEAFF.

This sequence joins TRBV5-1 and TRBJ1-1; TRBD1 matches 9 bases. The CDR3 covers 15 residues. Losses at the gene ends were 3 bases for V and 0 bases for J; bases not matched to a gene: 3. Per the germline V gene, CDR1 is SGHRS and CDR2 is YFSETQ. The CDR3 coding sequence is TGCGCCAGCAGCTCCGGGACAGGGTTGAACACTGAAGCTTTCTTT. This sequence encodes CASSSGTGLNTEAFF.

This clone was detected only once. The chain has TRBV7-3 and TRBJ2-2; 9 nucleotides match TRBD2. This CDR3 has 15 residues. J was trimmed by 2 bases and V by 5 bases; bases with no gene match: 3. CDR1 and CDR2 from the germline V gene are SGHTA and FQGTGA. This CDR3 is CASSPGLANTGELFF. Written as DNA, the CDR3 is TGTGCCAGCAGCCCGGGACTAGCAAACACCGGGGAGCTGTTTTTT.

This clone was detected a few times. This chain joins TRBV2 and TRBJ1-5; D is perhaps TRBD1 (5 bases). The CDR3 is 12 residues long. Trimming removed 6 bases at V and 7 bases at J, with 10 bases between. Germline V gene data show CDR1 as SNHLY and CDR2 as FYNNEI. Here the CDR3 reads CASSREGQPQHF. CDR3 coding DNA: TGTGCCAGCAGCAGGGAGGGCCAGCCCCAGCATTTT.

The chain joins TRBV28 to TRBJ2-2; D possibly uses TRBD1 or TRBD2 (5 bases each). The CDR3 length is 13 residues. The germline CDR1 and CDR2 sequences are MDHEN and SYDVKM. The V and J ends lost 6 bases and 7 bases respectively, with 12 bases between them. CDR3 region: CASRRTGGGELFF. DNA of the CDR3: TGTGCCAGCAGAAGGACTGGGGGCGGGGAGCTGTTTTTT.

V is TRBV5-1 and J is TRBJ1-4; 7 bases agree with TRBD1. In germline, CDR1 is SGHRS, CDR2 YFSETQ. The CDR3 covers 18 residues. The V gene end was trimmed by 0 bases and the J gene end by 3 bases; junction bases not matched to a gene: 11. DNA of the CDR3: TGCGCCAGCAGCTTGGGCCCAACCGACAGGGCTCCTAATGAAAAACTGTTTTTT. It translates to CASSLGPTDRAPNEKLFF.

The chain has TRBV6-6 and TRBJ2-7; 8 bases fit TRBD1. The CDR3 runs to 13 residues. Trimming removed 6 bases from V and 9 bases from J; junction bases left unmatched: 10. Germline V gene data show CDR1 as MNHNY and CDR2 as SVGAGI (reference sequence). DNA for the CDR3: TGTGCCAGCAGCCAAGGACAGGGTTTTTGGCAGTACTTC. Translated: CASSQGQGFWQYF.

A single count supports this clone. This chain joins TRBV11-2 and TRBJ1-3; maybe TRBD1 (6 bases). V was trimmed by 5 bases and J by 3 bases, leaving 23 bases between them. Germline V gene data show CDR1 as SGHAT and CDR2 as FQNNGV. There are 18 residues in the CDR3. The CDR3 sequence: CASSGRVQGLTLGNTIYF. CDR3 bases: TGTGCCAGCAGCGGGCGTGTACAGGGTCTAACGCTTGGAAACACCATATATTTT.

The chain combines TRBV5-1 with TRBJ1-1, with D maybe TRBD1 (5 bases). V lost 0 bases and J 6 bases, leaving 12 bases between the germline ends. The CDR3 is 14 amino acids. Per germline, CDR1 SGHRS and CDR2 YFSETQ. Here the CDR3 reads CASSLAGFTAEAFF. DNA for the CDR3: TGCGCCAGCAGCTTGGCAGGGTTTACCGCTGAAGCTTTCTTT.

V gene TRBV10-3 combines with J gene TRBJ2-7; D not resolved. CDR3 size: 14 residues. V was shortened by 0 bases and J by 3 bases, with 9 bases between the two germline ends. Germline values: CDR1 ENHRY, CDR2 SYGVKD. The CDR3 coding sequence is TGTGCCATCAGTGAGTCTAGTCTGGGCTACGAGCAGTACTTC. Translating gives CAISESSLGYEQYF.

The gene calls are TRBV6-6 and TRBJ2-3; D may match TRBD1 or TRBD2 (5 bases each). The germline gives CDR1 MNHNY, CDR2 SVGAGI (reference sequence). Deletions cut 7 bases from V and 8 bases from J, with 10 bases between. CDR3 length: 11 amino acids. The CDR3 reads CASTGTGTQYF. The CDR3 coding sequence is TGTGCCAGCACCGGGACGGGTACGCAGTATTTT.

The rearrangement uses TRBV4-1 and TRBJ2-7, with D perhaps TRBD1 or TRBD2 (5 bases each). In germline, CDR1 is MGHRA, CDR2 YSYEKL. There are 15 residues in the CDR3. Between the trimmed V and J ends, which lost 0 bases and 6 bases, there was a span of 15 bases. CDR3 loop: CASSQESGTPREQYF. The CDR3 DNA reads TGCGCCAGCAGCCAAGAATCGGGGACCCCCCGCGAGCAGTACTTC.

The chain has TRBV12-3 or TRBV12-4 and TRBJ1-1; tentatively, D is TRBD1 (5 bases). V was clipped by 10 bases and J by 2 bases, with 14 bases between them. The CDR3 totals 13 residues. CDR3 DNA sequence: TGTGCCACCGCGGGACTCATAAACACTGAAGCTTTCTTT. Its protein is CATAGLINTEAFF.

The CDR3 nucleotides read TGTGCCAGCAGCTTGGTCCCCGGGACAGGGAATGAAAAACTGTTTTTT. Translated, it gives CASSLVPGTGNEKLFF. The rearrangement uses TRBV5-5 and TRBJ1-4; 9 bases line up with TRBD1. Trimming removed 0 bases from V and 5 bases from J; junction bases left unmatched: 5. The CDR3 is made up of 16 amino acids. Germline-derived CDR1 and CDR2 are SGHKS and YYEKEE (reference sequence).

This rearrangement joins TRBV6-5 to TRBJ1-2; D may be TRBD1 (6 bases). Germline V gives CDR1 MNHEY, CDR2 SVGAGI. The CDR3 contains 11 residues. V lost 7 bases and J lost 5, with 8 bases in between. The CDR3 nucleotides read TGTGCCAGCACCACAGGGTATGGCTACACCTTC. This sequence encodes CASTTGYGYTF.

J is TRBJ1-4 and V is TRBV19; D is unresolved. Looked up from germline, CDR1 is LNHDA and CDR2 is SQIVND (reference sequence). CDR3 length: 17 residues. Trimming shortened V by 5 bases and J by 0 bases, and 16 bases separated the two germline ends. CDR3 DNA: TGTGCCAGTAGTGACGGAACGACCGGAACAACTAATGAAAAACTGTTTTTT. As protein: CASSDGTTGTTNEKLFF.

V is TRBV5-8 and J is TRBJ1-2, with TRBD1 as a possible D gene (5 bases). Per the germline V gene, CDR1 is SGHTS and CDR2 is YDEGEE. The length of the CDR3 is 13 residues. V lost 0 bases, J lost 10 bases, and 13 bases lay in between. The CDR3 protein is CASSLGQGRLYTF. CDR3 sequence (DNA): TGTGCCAGCAGCTTGGGGCAGGGAAGACTCTACACCTTC.

This sequence joins TRBV12-3 or TRBV12-4 and TRBJ1-2; TRBD1 agrees at 7 bases. The CDR3 length is 13 residues. V was pared by 5 bases and J by 7 bases, with 7 bases of the junction left unmatched. CDR3 amino acids: CASSTRQGGGYTF. DNA for the CDR3: TGTGCCAGCAGTACCCGACAGGGAGGTGGCTACACCTTC.

The V gene is TRBV29-1, the J gene TRBJ2-1; D ambiguous. This CDR3 has 14 amino acids. Trimming took 6 bases from V and 0 from J, leaving 12 bases between them. From germline, CDR1 is SQVTM and CDR2 ANQGSEA. For the CDR3, the DNA is TGCAGCGTAGGGCTTTTGGGCTCCTACAATGAGCAGTTCTTC. It is translated as CSVGLLGSYNEQFF.

The chain uses TRBV19 and TRBJ2-7; 7 bases align to TRBD2. Germline CDR1 LNHDA, CDR2 SQIVND (reference sequence). The J segment lost 3 bases and the V segment lost 5 bases, leaving 7 bases of the junction unmatched. CDR3 length: 14 amino acids. The CDR3 nucleotides are TGTGCCAGTAGTTCTAGCGGAGAGAGCTACGAGCAGTACTTC. This codes for CASSSSGESYEQYF.

The sample holds a few counts of this clone. The chain couples TRBV6-1 to TRBJ2-7; 11 nucleotides align to TRBD2. The germline V gene has CDR1 MNHNS and CDR2 SASEGT. Trimming removed 0 bases from V and 12 bases from J; junction bases left unmatched: 10. The CDR3 runs to 15 residues. CDR3 coding DNA: TGTGCCAGCAGTGAAGCGGGACTAGCGGCGCGAGACGGGTACTTC. The encoded protein is CASSEAGLAARDGYF.